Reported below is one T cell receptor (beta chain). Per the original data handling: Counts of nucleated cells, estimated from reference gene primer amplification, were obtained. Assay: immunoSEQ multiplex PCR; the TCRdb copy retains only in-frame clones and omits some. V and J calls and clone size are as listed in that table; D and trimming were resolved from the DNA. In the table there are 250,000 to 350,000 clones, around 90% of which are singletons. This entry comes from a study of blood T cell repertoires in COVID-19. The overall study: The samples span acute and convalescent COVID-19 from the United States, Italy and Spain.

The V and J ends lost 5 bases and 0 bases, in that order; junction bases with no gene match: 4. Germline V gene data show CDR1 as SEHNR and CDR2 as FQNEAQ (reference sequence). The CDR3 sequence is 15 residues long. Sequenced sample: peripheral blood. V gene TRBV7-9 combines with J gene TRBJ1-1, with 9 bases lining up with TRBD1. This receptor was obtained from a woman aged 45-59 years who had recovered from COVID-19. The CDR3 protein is CASSKRDRVNTEAFF. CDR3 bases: TGTGCCAGCAGCAAGCGGGACAGGGTGAACACTGAAGCTTTCTTT.